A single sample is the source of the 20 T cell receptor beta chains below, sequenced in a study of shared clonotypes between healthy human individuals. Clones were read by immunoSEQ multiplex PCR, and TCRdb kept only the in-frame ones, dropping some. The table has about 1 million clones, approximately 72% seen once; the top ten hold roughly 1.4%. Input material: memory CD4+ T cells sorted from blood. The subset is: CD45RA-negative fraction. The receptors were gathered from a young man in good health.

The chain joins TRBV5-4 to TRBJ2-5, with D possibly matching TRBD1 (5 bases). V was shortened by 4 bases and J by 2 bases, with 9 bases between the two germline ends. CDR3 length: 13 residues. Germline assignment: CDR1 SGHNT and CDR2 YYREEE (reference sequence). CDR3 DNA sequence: TGTGCCAGCAGCACAGGCCGGCAAGAGACCCAGTACTTC. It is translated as CASSTGRQETQYF.

CDR3 sequence (DNA): TGTGCCAGCAGCACACTAGCGGGGTCTAGCACAGATACGCAGTATTTT. Its translation: CASSTLAGSSTDTQYF. The chain recombines TRBV11-2 with TRBJ2-3; 10 nucleotides match TRBD2. This CDR3 contains 16 residues. Germline CDR1 and CDR2: SGHAT and FQNNGV. Trimming at V came to 5 bases and at J to 0 bases, leaving 5 bases not matched to a gene.

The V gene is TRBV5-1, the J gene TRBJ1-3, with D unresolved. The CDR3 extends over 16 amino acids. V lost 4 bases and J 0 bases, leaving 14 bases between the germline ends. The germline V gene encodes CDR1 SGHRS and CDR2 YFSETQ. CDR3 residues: CASSPGAGSSGNTIYF. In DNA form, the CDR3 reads TGCGCCAGCAGCCCGGGTGCGGGTAGCTCTGGAAACACCATATATTTT. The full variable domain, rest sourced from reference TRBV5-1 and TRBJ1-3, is KAGVTQTPRYLIKTRGQQVTLSCSPISGHRSVSWYQQTPGQGLQFLFEYFSETQRNKGNFPGRFSGRQFSNSRSEMNVSTLELGDSALYLCASSPGAGSSGNTIYFGEGSWLTVV.

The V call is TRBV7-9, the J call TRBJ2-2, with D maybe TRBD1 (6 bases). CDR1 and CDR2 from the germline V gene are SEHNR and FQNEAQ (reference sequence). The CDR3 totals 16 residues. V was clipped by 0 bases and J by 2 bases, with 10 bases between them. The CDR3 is CASSLARQENTGELFF. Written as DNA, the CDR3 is TGTGCCAGCAGCTTAGCGCGACAGGAAAACACCGGGGAGCTGTTTTTT.

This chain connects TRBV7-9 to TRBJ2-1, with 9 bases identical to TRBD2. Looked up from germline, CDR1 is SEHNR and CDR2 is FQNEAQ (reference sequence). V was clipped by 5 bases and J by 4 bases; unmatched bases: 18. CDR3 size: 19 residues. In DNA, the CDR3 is TGTGCCAGCAGCCCTTACCGTGATCGGGGTACTAGCGGGTACAATGAGCAGTTCTTC. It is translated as CASSPYRDRGTSGYNEQFF.

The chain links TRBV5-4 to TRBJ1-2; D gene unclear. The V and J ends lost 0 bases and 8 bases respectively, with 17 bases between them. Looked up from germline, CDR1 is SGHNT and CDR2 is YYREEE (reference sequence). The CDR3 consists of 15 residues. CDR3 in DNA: TGTGCCAGCAGCTTGGGGGCCGGAGTCGGAGGGGGCTACACCTTC. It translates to CASSLGAGVGGGYTF. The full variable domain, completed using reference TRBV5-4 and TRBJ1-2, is ETGVTQSPTHLIKTRGQQVTLRCSSQSGHNTVSWYQQALGQGPQFIFQYYREEENGRGNFPPRFSGLQFPNYSSELNVNALELDDSALYLCASSLGAGVGGGYTFGSGTRLTVV.

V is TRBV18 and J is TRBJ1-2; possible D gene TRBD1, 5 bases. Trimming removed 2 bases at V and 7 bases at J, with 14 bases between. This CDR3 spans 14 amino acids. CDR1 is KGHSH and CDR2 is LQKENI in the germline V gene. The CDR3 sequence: CASSPTGSESGYTF. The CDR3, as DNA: TGTGCCAGCTCACCAACAGGTTCAGAGAGTGGCTACACCTTC.

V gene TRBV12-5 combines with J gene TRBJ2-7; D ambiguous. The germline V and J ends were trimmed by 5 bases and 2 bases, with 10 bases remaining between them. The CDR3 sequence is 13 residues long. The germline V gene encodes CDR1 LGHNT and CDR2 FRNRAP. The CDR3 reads CASGADYPYEQYF. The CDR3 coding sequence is TGTGCTAGTGGTGCGGATTACCCCTACGAGCAGTACTTC.

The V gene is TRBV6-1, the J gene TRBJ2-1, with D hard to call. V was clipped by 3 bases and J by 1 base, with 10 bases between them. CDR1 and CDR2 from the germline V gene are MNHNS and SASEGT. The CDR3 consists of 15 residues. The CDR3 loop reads CASSEGSRSYNEQFF. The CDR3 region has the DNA TGTGCCAGCAGTGAGGGGTCTCGGTCCTACAATGAGCAGTTCTTC.

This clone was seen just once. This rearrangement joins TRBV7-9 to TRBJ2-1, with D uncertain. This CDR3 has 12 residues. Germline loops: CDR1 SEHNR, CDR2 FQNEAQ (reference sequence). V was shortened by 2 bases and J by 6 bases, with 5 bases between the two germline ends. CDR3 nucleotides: TGTGCCAGCAGCTTACAAAGCAATGAGCAGTTCTTC. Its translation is CASSLQSNEQFF.

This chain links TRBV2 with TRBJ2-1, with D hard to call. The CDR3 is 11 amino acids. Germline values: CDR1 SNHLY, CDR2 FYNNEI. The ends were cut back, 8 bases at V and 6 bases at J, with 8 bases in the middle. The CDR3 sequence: CASPGPNEQFF. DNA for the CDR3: TGTGCCAGCCCCGGCCCCAATGAGCAGTTCTTC.

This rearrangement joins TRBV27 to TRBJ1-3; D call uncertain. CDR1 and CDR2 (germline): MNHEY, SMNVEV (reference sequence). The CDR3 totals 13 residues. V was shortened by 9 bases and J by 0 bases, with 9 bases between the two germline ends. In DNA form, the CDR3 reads TGTGCCAGTCGTGCTGTCTCTGGAAACACCATATATTTT. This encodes CASRAVSGNTIYF.

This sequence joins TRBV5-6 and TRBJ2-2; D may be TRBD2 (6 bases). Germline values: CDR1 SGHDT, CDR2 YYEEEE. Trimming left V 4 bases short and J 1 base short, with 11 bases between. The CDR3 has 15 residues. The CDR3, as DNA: TGTGCCAGCAGCAACCGGGACTTGAACACCGGGGAGCTGTTTTTT. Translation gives CASSNRDLNTGELFF.

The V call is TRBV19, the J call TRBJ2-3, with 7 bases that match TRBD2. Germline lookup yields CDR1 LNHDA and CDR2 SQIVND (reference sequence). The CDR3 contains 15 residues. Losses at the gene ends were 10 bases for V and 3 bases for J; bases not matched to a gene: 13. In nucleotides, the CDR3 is TGTGCCACTAGCAGGAGGGAGGGAATGACAGATACGCAGTATTTT. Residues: CATSRREGMTDTQYF.

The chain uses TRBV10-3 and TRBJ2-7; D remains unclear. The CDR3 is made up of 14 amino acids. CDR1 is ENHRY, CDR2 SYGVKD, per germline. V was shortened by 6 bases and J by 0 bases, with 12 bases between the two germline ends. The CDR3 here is CAIRVSRSSYEQYF. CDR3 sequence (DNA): TGTGCCATCAGGGTCAGCCGTAGCTCCTACGAGCAGTACTTC.

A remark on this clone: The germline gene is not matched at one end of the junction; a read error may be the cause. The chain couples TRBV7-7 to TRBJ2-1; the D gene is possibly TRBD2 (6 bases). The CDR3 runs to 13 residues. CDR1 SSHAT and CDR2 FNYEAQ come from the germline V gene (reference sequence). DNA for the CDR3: TGTGCTAGCAGCTTACAGGAGGGTCATGAGCAGTTCTTC. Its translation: CASSLQEGHEQFF.

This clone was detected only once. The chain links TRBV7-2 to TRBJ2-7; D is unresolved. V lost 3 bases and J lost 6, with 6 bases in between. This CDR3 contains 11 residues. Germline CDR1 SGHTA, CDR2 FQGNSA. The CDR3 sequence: CASSFSGEQYF. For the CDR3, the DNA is TGTGCCAGCAGCTTTTCGGGCGAGCAGTACTTC.

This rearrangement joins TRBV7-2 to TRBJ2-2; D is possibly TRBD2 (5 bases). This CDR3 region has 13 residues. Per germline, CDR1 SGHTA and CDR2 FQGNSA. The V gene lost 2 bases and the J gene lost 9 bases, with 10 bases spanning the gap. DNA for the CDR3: TGTGCCAGCAGCTTACAAGCGGCGCGGGAGCTGTTTTTT. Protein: CASSLQAARELFF.

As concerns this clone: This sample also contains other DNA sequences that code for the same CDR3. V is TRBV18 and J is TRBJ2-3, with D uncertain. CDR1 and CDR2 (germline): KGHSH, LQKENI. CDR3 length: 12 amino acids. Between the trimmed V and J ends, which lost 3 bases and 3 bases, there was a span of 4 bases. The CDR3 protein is CASSPETDTQYF. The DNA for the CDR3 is TGTGCCAGCTCACCGGAAACAGATACGCAGTATTTT.

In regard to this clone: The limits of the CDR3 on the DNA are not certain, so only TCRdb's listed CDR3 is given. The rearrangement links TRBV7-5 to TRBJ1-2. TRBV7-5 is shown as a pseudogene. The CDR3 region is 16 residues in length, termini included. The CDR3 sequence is CARSLRVGPGSGGYTF.